The clone carrying this TCR beta chain was detected many times. Antigen unknown. TCRdb re-derived calls from the RACE reads in MiXCR, one entry per CDR3 protein. The sample has fewer than 130,000 distinct CDR3 sequences, 9.5% to 11% seen once. The time point denotes: patch test 1, 2 weeks after DPC sensitization. The sample's treatment: therapeutic diphenylcyclopropenone sensitization with weekly scalp DPC. The sample comes from a study of human T cells and chemical hapten exposure. Whole-study findings and limits: Having alopecia, donors may respond immunologically unlike healthy people.

The V segment lost 6 bases and the J segment 5 bases; nucleotides outside the gene matches: 5. Germline values: CDR1 MNHEY, CDR2 SVGAGI. CDR3 size: 15 residues. The V and J genes are TRBV6-5 and TRBJ2-1, with 12 bases aligning to TRBD2. This receptor was taken from a woman aged 40 to 55 with alopecia areata. Some clones in this sample may be carry-over from other donors' samples. Sequencing was performed on whole blood, taken in connection with sensitization to the hapten diphenylcyclopropenone (DPC). CDR3 in amino acids: CASSGWTSGNNEQFF. The CDR3 DNA follows: TGTGCCAGCAGCGGTTGGACTAGCGGGAACAATGAGCAGTTCTTC.